This T cell receptor beta chain is from a study of identical twins. Study-wide results and limits: Analyses of zero insertions could be partly confounded by invariant MAIT and iNKT cells.

The CDR3 consists of 15 residues. V lost 3 bases and J 2 bases, leaving 14 bases between the germline ends. CDR1 and CDR2 from the germline V gene are MDHEN and SYDVKM. A universal primer site arose from template switching, and cDNA bore unique molecular identifiers. TCRdb re-derived calls from the 5' RACE reads in MiXCR, one entry per CDR3 protein. This table has more than 1.5 million distinct CDR3 sequences, more than 30% appearing once. This clonotype turned up a few times. The antigen is undetermined. This chain uses TRBV28 with TRBJ2-7; D may be TRBD2 (6 bases). Input material: cord blood. The source is a newborn girl in good health. The chain's CDR3 is CASSLASAMPYEQYF. CDR3 in DNA: TGTGCCAGCAGTTTGGCTAGCGCTATGCCCTACGAGCAGTACTTC.